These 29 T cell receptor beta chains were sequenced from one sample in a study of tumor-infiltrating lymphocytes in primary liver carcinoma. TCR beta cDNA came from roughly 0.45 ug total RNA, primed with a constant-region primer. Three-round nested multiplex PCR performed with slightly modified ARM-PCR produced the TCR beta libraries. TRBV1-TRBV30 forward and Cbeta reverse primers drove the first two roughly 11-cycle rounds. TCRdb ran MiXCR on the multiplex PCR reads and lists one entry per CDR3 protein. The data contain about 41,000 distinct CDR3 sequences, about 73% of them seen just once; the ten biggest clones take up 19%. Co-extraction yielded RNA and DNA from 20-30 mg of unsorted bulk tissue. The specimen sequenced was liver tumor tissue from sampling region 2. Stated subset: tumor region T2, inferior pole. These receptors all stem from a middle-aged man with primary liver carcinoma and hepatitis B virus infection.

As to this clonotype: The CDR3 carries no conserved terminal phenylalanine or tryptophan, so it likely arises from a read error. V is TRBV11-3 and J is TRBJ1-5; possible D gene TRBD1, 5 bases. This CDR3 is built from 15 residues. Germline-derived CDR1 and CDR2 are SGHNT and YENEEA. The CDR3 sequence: CANSLDLGVAQSQHL. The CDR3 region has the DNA TGTGCCAACAGCTTAGATCTGGGGGTGGCTCAGTCCCAGCATTTA.

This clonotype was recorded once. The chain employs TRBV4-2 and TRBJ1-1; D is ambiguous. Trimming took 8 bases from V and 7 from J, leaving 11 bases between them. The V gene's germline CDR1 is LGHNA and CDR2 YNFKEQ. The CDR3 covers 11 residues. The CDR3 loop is CASHPGIEAFF. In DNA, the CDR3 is TGTGCCAGCCACCCGGGAATTGAAGCTTTCTTT.

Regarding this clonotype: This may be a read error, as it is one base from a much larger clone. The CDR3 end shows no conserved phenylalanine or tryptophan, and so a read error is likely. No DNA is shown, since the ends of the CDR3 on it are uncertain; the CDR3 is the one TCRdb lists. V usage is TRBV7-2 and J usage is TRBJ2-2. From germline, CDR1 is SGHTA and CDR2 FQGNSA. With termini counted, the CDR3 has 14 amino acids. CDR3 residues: CASSLGWGTGELSS.

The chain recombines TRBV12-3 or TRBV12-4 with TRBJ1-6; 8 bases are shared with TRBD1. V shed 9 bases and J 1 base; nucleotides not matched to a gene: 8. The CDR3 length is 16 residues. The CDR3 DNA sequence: TGTGCCAGTAATCTGCAGGGGGCATCCTATAATTCACCCCTCCACTTT. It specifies CASNLQGASYNSPLHF.

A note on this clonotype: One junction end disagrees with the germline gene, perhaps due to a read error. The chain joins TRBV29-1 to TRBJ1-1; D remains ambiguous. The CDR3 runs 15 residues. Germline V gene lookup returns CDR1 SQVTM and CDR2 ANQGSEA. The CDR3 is CSVGAVWSMITGAFF. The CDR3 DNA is TGCAGCGTCGGCGCAGTGTGGAGTATGATCACTGGAGCTTTCTTT.

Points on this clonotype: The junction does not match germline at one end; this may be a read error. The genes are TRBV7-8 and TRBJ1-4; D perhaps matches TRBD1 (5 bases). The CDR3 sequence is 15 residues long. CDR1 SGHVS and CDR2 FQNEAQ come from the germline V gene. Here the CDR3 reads CVSSLDVAGREKLFF. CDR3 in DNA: TGTGTCAGCAGCTTAGACGTGGCAGGGCGTGAAAAACTGTTTTTT.

In DNA form, the CDR3 reads TGCAGCGTTTGGGCGACTCAAACATCCTACGAGCAGTACTTC. The encoded protein is CSVWATQTSYEQYF. This sequence joins TRBV29-1 and TRBJ2-7, with D unclear. V gave up 5 bases and J gave up 1 base, with 15 bases separating them. The CDR3 sequence is 14 residues long. Germline CDR1 SQVTM, CDR2 ANQGSEA.

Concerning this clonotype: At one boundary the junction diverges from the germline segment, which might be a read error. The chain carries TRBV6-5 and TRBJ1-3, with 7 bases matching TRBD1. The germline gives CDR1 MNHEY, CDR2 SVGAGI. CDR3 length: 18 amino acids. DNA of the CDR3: TGTGCCAGCAGTCACGGTCCGAGGACAGGAATCGCTGGAAACATCATATATTTT. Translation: CASSHGPRTGIAGNIIYF.

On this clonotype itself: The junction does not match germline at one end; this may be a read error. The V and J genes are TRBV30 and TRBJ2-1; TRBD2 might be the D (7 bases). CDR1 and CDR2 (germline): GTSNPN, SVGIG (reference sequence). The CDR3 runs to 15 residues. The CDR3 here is CAWKGVDLGGGEEFF. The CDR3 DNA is TGTGCCTGGAAGGGGGTTGACCTAGGGGGGGGTGAGGAGTTCTTC.

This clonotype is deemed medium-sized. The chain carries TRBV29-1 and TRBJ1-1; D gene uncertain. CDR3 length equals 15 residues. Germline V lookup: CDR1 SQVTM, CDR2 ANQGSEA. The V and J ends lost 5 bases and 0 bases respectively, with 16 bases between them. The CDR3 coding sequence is TGCAGCGTTCGGGCGGGGTGGGGAATGAACACTGAAGCTTTCTTT. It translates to CSVRAGWGMNTEAFF.

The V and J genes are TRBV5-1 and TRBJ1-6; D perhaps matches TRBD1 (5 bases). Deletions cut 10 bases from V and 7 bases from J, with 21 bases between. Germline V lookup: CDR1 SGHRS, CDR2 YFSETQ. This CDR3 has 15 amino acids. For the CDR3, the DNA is TGCGCCTGCAACTTGCAGGGCCAGACGAATTCACCCCTCCACTTT. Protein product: CACNLQGQTNSPLHF.

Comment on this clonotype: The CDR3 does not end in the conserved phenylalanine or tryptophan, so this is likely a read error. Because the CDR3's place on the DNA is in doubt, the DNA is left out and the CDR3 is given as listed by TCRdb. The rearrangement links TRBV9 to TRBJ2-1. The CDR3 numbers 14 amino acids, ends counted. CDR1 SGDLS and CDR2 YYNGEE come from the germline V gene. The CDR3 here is CASSPRTNYNEQLL.

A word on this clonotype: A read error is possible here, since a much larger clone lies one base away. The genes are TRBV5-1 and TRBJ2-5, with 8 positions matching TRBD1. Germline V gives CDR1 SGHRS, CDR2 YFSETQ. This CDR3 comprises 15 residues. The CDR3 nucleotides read TGCGCCAGCCGCGCACAGGGGGGCTCGGAGGAGACCCAGCACTTC. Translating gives CASRAQGGSEETQHF.

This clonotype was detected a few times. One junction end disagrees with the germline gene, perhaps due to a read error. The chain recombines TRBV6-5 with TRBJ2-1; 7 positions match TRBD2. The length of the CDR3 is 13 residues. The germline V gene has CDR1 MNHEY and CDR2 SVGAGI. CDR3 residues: CASSRLASNGQFF. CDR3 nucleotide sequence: TGTGCTAGCAGTAGACTAGCCTCCAATGGGCAGTTCTTC.

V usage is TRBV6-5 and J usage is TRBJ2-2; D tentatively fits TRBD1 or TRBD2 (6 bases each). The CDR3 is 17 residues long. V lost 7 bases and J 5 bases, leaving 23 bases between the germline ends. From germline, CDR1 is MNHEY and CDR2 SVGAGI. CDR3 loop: CASNYPRGVGGTGELFF. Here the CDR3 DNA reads TGTGCCAGCAATTATCCGAGGGGGGTTGGTGGGACCGGGGAGCTGTTTTTT.

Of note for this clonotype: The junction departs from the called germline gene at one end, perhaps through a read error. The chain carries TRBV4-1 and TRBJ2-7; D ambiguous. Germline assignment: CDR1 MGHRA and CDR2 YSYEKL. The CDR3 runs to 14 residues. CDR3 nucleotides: TGCGCCAGTAGCCAATCAAACCTGATCTACGAGCAGTATTTC. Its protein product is CASSQSNLIYEQYF.

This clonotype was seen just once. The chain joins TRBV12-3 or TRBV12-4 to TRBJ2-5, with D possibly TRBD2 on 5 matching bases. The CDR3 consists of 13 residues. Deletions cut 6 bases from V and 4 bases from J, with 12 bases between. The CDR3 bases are TGTGCCAGCAGCCGGAGCGGATCAGAGACCCAGTACTTC. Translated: CASSRSGSETQYF.

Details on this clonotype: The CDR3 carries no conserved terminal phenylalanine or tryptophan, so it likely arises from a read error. CDR3 sequence (DNA): TGCAGCGTTTGTGGAGGACGGGGTATGAACACTGAAGCTTTCTCT. Its protein product is CSVCGGRGMNTEAFS. The V call is TRBV29-1, the J call TRBJ1-1, with D unresolved. Germline V gene lookup returns CDR1 SQVTM and CDR2 ANQGSEA. The CDR3 runs to 15 residues. V dropped 5 bases and J dropped 0 bases, with 16 bases sitting between them.

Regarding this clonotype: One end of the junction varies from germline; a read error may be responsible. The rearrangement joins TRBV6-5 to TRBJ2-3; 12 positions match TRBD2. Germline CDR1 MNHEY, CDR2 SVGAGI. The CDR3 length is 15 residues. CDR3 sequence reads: CTSNPGLAGTNTQYF. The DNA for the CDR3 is TGTACCAGCAACCCAGGACTAGCGGGAACAAATACACAGTATTTT.

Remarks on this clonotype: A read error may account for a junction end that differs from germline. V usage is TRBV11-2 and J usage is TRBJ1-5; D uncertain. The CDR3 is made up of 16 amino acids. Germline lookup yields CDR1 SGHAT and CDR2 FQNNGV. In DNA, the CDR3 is TGTGCCAGCAGCTCAGGAGACACGGGTTGGGCTCAGCCCCAGCATTTC. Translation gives CASSSGDTGWAQPQHF.

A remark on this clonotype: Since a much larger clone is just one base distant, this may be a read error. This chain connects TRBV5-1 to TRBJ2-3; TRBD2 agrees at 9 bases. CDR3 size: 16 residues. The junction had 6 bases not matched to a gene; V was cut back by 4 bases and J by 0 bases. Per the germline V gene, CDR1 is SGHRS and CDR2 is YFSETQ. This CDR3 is CASSERLAESTDTQYF. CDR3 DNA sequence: TGCGCCAGCAGCGAGAGACTAGCGGAGAGCACAGATACGCAGTATTTT. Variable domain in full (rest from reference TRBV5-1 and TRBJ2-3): KAGVTQTPRYLIKTRGQQVTLSCSPISGHRSVSWYQQTPGQGLQFLFEYFSETQRNKGNFPGRFSGRQFSNSRSEMNVSTLELGDSALYLCASSERLAESTDTQYFGPGTRLTVL.

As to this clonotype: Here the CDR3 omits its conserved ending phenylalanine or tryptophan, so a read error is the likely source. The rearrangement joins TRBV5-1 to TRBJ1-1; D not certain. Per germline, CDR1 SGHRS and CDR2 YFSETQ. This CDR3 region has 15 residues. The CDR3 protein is CASSPGVELKTEAFI. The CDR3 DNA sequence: TGCGCCAGCAGCCCTGGCGTAGAATTGAAGACTGAAGCTTTCATT.

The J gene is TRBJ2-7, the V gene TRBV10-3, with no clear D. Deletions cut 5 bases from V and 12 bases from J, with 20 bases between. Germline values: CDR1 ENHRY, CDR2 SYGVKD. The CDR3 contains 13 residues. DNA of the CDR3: TGTGCCATCAGTCGCGGCGACTCCTACGAGTCGTACTTC. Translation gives CAISRGDSYESYF.

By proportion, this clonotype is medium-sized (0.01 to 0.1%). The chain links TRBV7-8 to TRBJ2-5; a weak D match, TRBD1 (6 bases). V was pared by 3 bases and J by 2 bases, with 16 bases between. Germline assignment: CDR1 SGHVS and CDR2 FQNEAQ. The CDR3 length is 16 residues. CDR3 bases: TGTGCCAGCAGCTTGGTAACGACAGGCTTACAAGAGACCCAGTACTTC. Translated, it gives CASSLVTTGLQETQYF.

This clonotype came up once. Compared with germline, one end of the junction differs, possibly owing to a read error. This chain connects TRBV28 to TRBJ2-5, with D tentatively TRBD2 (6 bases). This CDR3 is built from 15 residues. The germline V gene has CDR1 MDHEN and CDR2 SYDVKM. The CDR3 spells CANSLVVGGRETQYF. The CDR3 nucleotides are TGTGCCAACAGTTTAGTGGTGGGAGGTCGAGAGACCCAGTACTTC.

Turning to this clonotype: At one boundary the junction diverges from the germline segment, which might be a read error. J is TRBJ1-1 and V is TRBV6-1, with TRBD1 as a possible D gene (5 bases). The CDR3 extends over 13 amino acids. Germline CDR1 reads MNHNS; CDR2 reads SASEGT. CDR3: CAGSESRGTEAFF. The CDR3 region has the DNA TGTGCCGGCAGTGAGTCAAGGGGCACTGAAGCTTTCTTT.

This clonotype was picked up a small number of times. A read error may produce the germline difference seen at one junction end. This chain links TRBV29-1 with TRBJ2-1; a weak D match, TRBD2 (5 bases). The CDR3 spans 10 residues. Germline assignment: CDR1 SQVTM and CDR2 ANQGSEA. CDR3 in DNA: TGTAGCGCACGACGTAATGAGCGGTTCTTC. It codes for CSARRNERFF.

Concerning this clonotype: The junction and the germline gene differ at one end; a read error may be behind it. The CDR3 sequence is CARSSVQENEQFF. As DNA, the CDR3 is TGCGCCCGCAGCTCAGTCCAAGAGAATGAGCAGTTCTTC. The V call is TRBV5-1, the J call TRBJ2-1; D is unclear. The CDR3 has 13 residues. Germline-derived CDR1 and CDR2 are SGHRS and YFSETQ. Full variable domain (remainder filled in from reference TRBV5-1 and TRBJ2-1): KAGVTQTPRYLIKTRGQQVTLSCSPISGHRSVSWYQQTPGQGLQFLFEYFSETQRNKGNFPGRFSGRQFSNSRSEMNVSTLELGDSALYLCARSSVQENEQFFGPGTRLTVL.

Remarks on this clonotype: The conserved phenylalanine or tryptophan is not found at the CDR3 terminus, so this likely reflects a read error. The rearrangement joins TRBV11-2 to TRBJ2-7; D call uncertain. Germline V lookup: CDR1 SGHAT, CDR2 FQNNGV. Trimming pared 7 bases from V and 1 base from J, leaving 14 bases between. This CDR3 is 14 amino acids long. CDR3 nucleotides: TGTGCCAGCAACTCTAAGAGGAATTCCTACGAGCAGTACTCC. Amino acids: CASNSKRNSYEQYS.